The sequence of this T cell receptor (beta chain) was determined in a study of cytotoxic CD8 clonotypes in ibrutinib-treated CLL. Notes on the study in general: Sampling times (in sustained-remission versus progressing patients) were not the same.

Sequencing sought depths of 1 in 200,000 to 1 in 1 million T cells. Here immunoSEQ multiplex PCR was the method, and the copy in TCRdb shows in-frame clones only, minus some. The sample has about 140,000 clones; about 75% are singletons. Remarks on this clone: The antigen is unknown.

V was clipped by 5 bases and J by 2 bases, with 13 bases between them. Germline assignment: CDR1 SEHNR and CDR2 FQNEAQ (reference sequence). The CDR3 spans 14 residues. The rearrangement links TRBV7-9 to TRBJ2-7; D is uncertain. This clonotype was obtained from a human donor with chronic lymphocytic leukemia. The material was PBMCs, obtained after 24 months of ibrutinib treatment. The CDR3 protein is CASSSARATYEQYF. The CDR3 DNA sequence: TGTGCCAGCAGCAGTGCCCGGGCTACCTACGAGCAGTACTTC.